These 27 T cell receptor beta chains were sequenced from one sample in a study of T cells in Graves' hyperthyroidism and ophthalmopathy. There were TCR beta CDR3 regions amplified from RNA transcripts. RT-PCR in the first round (using the HTBI primer set) targeted the TCR CDR3. In TCRdb, the multiplex PCR reads were re-called with MiXCR into one record per CDR3 protein. Counted here are around 760,000 distinct CDR3 sequences, 35% occurring once; the ten biggest clones make up roughly 30%. The sequencing input was blood. The receptor set was obtained from a woman between 40 and 55 years old with Graves' hyperthyroidism.

Only a few counts were recorded for this clonotype. The J gene is TRBJ1-1, the V gene TRBV6-4; maybe TRBD1 (5 bases). V was cut by 0 bases and J by 4 bases, with 9 bases left in between. Germline assignment: CDR1 MRHNA and CDR2 SNTAGT. The CDR3 is made up of 14 amino acids. DNA of the CDR3: TGTGCCAGCAGTGACTCCGGGACGAGCACTGAAGCTTTCTTT. Translating it yields CASSDSGTSTEAFF.

This clonotype was counted only a few times. This chain connects TRBV6-2 or TRBV6-3 to TRBJ2-5; D perhaps matches TRBD2 (5 bases). CDR3 length: 12 residues. Germline assignment: CDR1 MNHEY and CDR2 SVGEGT. Trimming removed 6 bases from V and 4 bases from J, with 9 bases in between. CDR3 nucleotide sequence: TGTGCCAGCAGCAATGGGAGAGAGACCCAGTACTTC. Residues: CASSNGRETQYF.

The chain is built from TRBV7-8 and TRBJ2-7, with 8 bases fitting TRBD2. This CDR3 region has 16 residues. Germline-derived CDR1 and CDR2 are SGHVS and FQNEAQ. Trimming took 5 bases from V and 1 from J; bases not matched to a gene: 10. CDR3 loop: CASSQGVLAESYEQYF. In DNA, the CDR3 is TGTGCCAGCAGCCAAGGCGTACTAGCGGAGTCCTACGAGCAGTACTTC.

The chain links TRBV19 to TRBJ1-2, with 7 positions matching TRBD1. CDR1 is LNHDA and CDR2 is SQIVND in the germline V gene (reference sequence). The length of the CDR3 is 14 residues. V gave up 1 base and J gave up 6 bases; unmatched junction bases: 5. The DNA for the CDR3 is TGTGCCAGTAGTATAGGACAGGGATACGATGGCTACACCTTC. It specifies CASSIGQGYDGYTF.

The chain joins TRBV7-9 to TRBJ1-5; 11 nucleotides align to TRBD1. Germline lookup yields CDR1 SEHNR and CDR2 FQNEAQ (reference sequence). The trim removed 4 bases at V and 5 bases at J, leaving 7 bases unmatched. The length of the CDR3 is 16 residues. The CDR3 region is CASSSEDRGLDQPQHF. For the CDR3, the DNA is TGTGCCAGCAGCTCAGAGGACAGGGGGCTTGATCAGCCCCAGCATTTT.

At least ten counts were recorded for this clonotype. The chain is built from TRBV7-2 and TRBJ1-1; D remains ambiguous. CDR1 SGHTA and CDR2 FQGNSA come from the germline V gene. The CDR3 contains 9 residues. V shed 5 bases and J shed 11 bases, with 6 bases lying between them. CDR3 bases: TGTGCCAGCAGCGAGATGGCTTTCTTT. Translated: CASSEMAFF.

With respect to this clonotype: Just one base apart from a much larger clone, this may be a read error. V gene TRBV20-1 combines with J gene TRBJ1-2, with D hard to call. The CDR3 totals 11 residues. The V gene's germline CDR1 is DFQATT and CDR2 SNEGSKA (reference sequence). Deletions cut 3 bases from V and 6 bases from J, with 8 bases between. CDR3 nucleotides: TGCAGTGCTAGTTCCTGGGATGGCTACACCTTC. Its translation is CSASSWDGYTF.

This clonotype came up many times. The CDR3 spells CAISQGAANTEAFF. Here the CDR3 DNA reads TGTGCCATCTCCCAGGGGGCGGCGAACACTGAAGCTTTCTTT. This sequence joins TRBV10-3 and TRBJ1-1; TRBD1 matches at 8 bases. CDR1 and CDR2 (germline): ENHRY, SYGVKD. The CDR3 extends over 14 amino acids. The junction had 6 bases not matched to a gene; V was cut back by 8 bases and J by 1 base.

The rearrangement joins TRBV19 to TRBJ1-5; TRBD1 might be the D (6 bases). The CDR3 runs 14 residues. Germline V lookup: CDR1 LNHDA, CDR2 SQIVND (reference sequence). V lost 3 bases and J lost 7, with 13 bases in between. CDR3 sequence: CASSILGGRQPQHF. The CDR3 coding sequence is TGTGCCAGTAGTATTTTGGGGGGCCGACAGCCCCAGCATTTT.

This clonotype appeared a few times. The chain joins TRBV10-3 to TRBJ2-7; unclear D gene. Germline V gene sequence: CDR1 ENHRY, CDR2 SYGVKD. V was pared by 4 bases and J by 3 bases, with 13 bases between. This CDR3 contains 14 residues. Here the CDR3 DNA reads TGTGCCATCAGTGGATCCAGCAGACACTACGAGCAGTACTTC. This gives the protein CAISGSSRHYEQYF.

Ten or more counts support this clonotype. This rearrangement joins TRBV12-3 or TRBV12-4 to TRBJ2-6, with D uncertain. This CDR3 region has 19 residues. Trimming took 5 bases from V and 0 from J, leaving 20 bases between them. In nucleotides, the CDR3 is TGTGCCAGCAGTCCACTGTACGGTATCCGAAGCTCTGGGGCCAACGTCCTGACTTTC. Amino acids: CASSPLYGIRSSGANVLTF.

This clonotype was observed a handful of times. The genes are TRBV6-2 or TRBV6-3 and TRBJ2-5; D not resolved. Germline V lookup: CDR1 MNHEY, CDR2 SVGEGT. Between the trimmed V and J ends, which lost 3 bases and 7 bases, there was a span of 9 bases. CDR3 size: 12 residues. The CDR3 nucleotides read TGTGCCAGCAGTTATTCCGGAAGGACCCAGTACTTC. Translation: CASSYSGRTQYF.

This sequence joins TRBV7-2 and TRBJ2-3; 8 nucleotides line up with TRBD2. Trimming removed 1 base from V and 6 bases from J; junction bases left unmatched: 0. The CDR3 extends over 13 amino acids. Germline CDR1 and CDR2: SGHTA and FQGNSA. The DNA for the CDR3 is TGTGCCAGCAGCTTAGAGCGGGAGGATACGCAGTATTTT. Its translation is CASSLEREDTQYF. Full variable domain (missing parts from reference TRBV7-2 and TRBJ2-3): GAGVSQSPSNKVTEKGKDVELRCDPISGHTALYWYRQSLGQGLEFLIYFQGNSAPDKSGLPSDRFSAERTGGSVSTLTIQRTQQEDSAVYLCASSLEREDTQYFGPGTRLTVL.

The sample holds one count of this clonotype. Here the CDR3 reads CASSWGGGDDTGELFF. CDR3 sequence (DNA): TGTGCCAGCTCCTGGGGCGGGGGTGACGACACCGGGGAGCTGTTTTTT. The rearrangement uses TRBV6-1 and TRBJ2-2; TRBD2 matches at 7 bases. The CDR3 covers 16 residues. Trimming at V came to 8 bases and at J to 3 bases, leaving 12 bases not matched to a gene. Germline V gene data show CDR1 as MNHNS and CDR2 as SASEGT.

This clonotype was seen once. This rearrangement joins TRBV6-1 to TRBJ1-2; a weak D match, TRBD1 (5 bases). V gave up 6 bases and J gave up 5 bases, with 25 bases separating them. Per the germline V gene, CDR1 is MNHNS and CDR2 is SASEGT. There are 17 residues in the CDR3. CDR3 nucleotides: TGTGCCAGCAGGGGGCTGGCAGGGTATCCGAGAGGGTATGGCTACACCTTC. This encodes CASRGLAGYPRGYGYTF.

Regarding this clonotype: A much bigger clone sits one base away, suggesting this may be a read error. This chain joins TRBV7-2 and TRBJ2-7, with 10 positions matching TRBD1. The CDR3 totals 14 residues. The germline gives CDR1 SGHTA, CDR2 FQGNSA. CDR3 DNA sequence: TGTGGCAGCAGCAACCGGGACAGGGGCTACGAGCAGTACTTC. It yields the protein CGSSNRDRGYEQYF.

This clonotype was counted ten times or more. The chain combines TRBV2 with TRBJ2-7; no firm D call. With 7 bases removed from V and 1 base from J, the gap between germline ends came to 8 bases. Looked up from germline, CDR1 is SNHLY and CDR2 is FYNNEI. This CDR3 contains 12 residues. The CDR3 is CASTPFSYEQYF. In DNA form, the CDR3 reads TGTGCCAGCACCCCGTTTTCCTACGAGCAGTACTTC.

V usage is TRBV6-1 and J usage is TRBJ1-1; 7 positions match TRBD1. The CDR3 loop spans 16 amino acids. After removal of 7 bases from V and 0 bases from J, the junction contained 11 bases not matched to a gene. Germline CDR1 reads MNHNS; CDR2 reads SASEGT. The CDR3 DNA reads as TGTGCCAGCAAAAGGTCGACAGGGCAATTGAACACTGAAGCTTTCTTT. This sequence encodes CASKRSTGQLNTEAFF.

This clonotype was observed at least ten times. The V and J genes are TRBV10-3 and TRBJ1-1; D may be TRBD1 (6 bases). The V gene lost 5 bases and the J gene lost 10 bases, with 11 bases spanning the gap. The CDR3 covers 11 residues. Germline values: CDR1 ENHRY, CDR2 SYGVKD. CDR3: CAISWGRGAFF. CDR3 nucleotides: TGTGCCATCAGTTGGGGCAGGGGAGCTTTCTTT.

With regard to this clonotype: Being one base from a much bigger clone, this may be a read error. The rearrangement joins TRBV9 to TRBJ1-1; D is ambiguous. The CDR3 covers 12 residues. Germline values: CDR1 SGDLS, CDR2 YYNGEE. Trimming cost V 7 bases and J 6 bases, with 13 bases left between them. CDR3 amino acids: CASRGVSAEAFF. CDR3 nucleotides: TGTGCCAGCCGCGGGGTCAGCGCTGAAGCTTTCTTT.

Note on this clonotype: A read error may account for a junction end that differs from germline. The rearrangement joins TRBV12-3 or TRBV12-4 to TRBJ2-2; tentative D call: TRBD2 (5 bases). The CDR3 extends over 14 amino acids. CDR3 sequence reads: CASTIGSNTGELFF. The CDR3 DNA reads TGTGCCAGCACCATCGGATCTAACACCGGGGAACTGTTTTTT.

Note on this clonotype: Given a much more abundant clone one base away, this may be a read error. The J gene is TRBJ1-5, the V gene TRBV19, with TRBD1 as a possible D gene (6 bases). The CDR3 extends over 15 amino acids. Per germline, CDR1 LNHDA and CDR2 SQIVND (reference sequence). V was clipped by 7 bases and J by 4 bases, with 17 bases between them. The CDR3 protein is CASIRVDSWNQPQHF. CDR3 in DNA: TGTGCCAGTATCAGGGTGGACAGTTGGAATCAGCCCCAGCATTTT.

This clonotype was seen ten or more times. This chain joins TRBV2 and TRBJ1-4; 10 bases are shared with TRBD1. Trimming cost V 7 bases and J 4 bases; bases outside gene matches: 3. Germline V lookup: CDR1 SNHLY, CDR2 FYNNEI. This CDR3 comprises 14 residues. CDR3 coding DNA: TGTGCCAGCACCGGGACAGGGGTTAATGAAAAACTGTTTTTT. This sequence encodes CASTGTGVNEKLFF. The full variable domain, in which reference TRBV2 and TRBJ1-4 provide the parts outside the CDR3, is EPEVTQTPSHQVTQMGQEVILRCVPISNHLYFYWYRQILGQKVEFLVSFYNNEISEKSEIFDDQFSVERPDGSNFTLKIRSTKLEDSAMYFCASTGTGVNEKLFFGSGTQLSVL.

Many counts were recorded for this clonotype. V is TRBV12-3 or TRBV12-4 and J is TRBJ1-5; 8 bases map to TRBD1. The CDR3 contains 14 residues. V lost 10 bases, J lost 0 bases, and 5 bases stayed unmatched. The CDR3 is CATTTGDSNQPQHF. The CDR3 DNA reads TGTGCCACCACGACAGGGGATAGCAATCAGCCCCAGCATTTT.

The chain recombines TRBV20-1 with TRBJ2-5; 7 positions match TRBD2. CDR3 length: 13 residues. Germline-derived CDR1 and CDR2 are DFQATT and SNEGSKA (reference sequence). The J segment lost 1 base and the V segment lost 3 bases, leaving 2 bases of the junction unmatched. The CDR3 coding sequence is TGCAGTGCTAGCGGGAGGCTCCAAGAGACCCAGTACTTC. Residues: CSASGRLQETQYF.

Ten or more counts support this clonotype. The V and J genes are TRBV19 and TRBJ1-6; 10 nucleotides agree with TRBD1. J gave up 10 bases and V 7 bases, and 13 bases lay outside the gene matches. Germline CDR1 reads LNHDA; CDR2 reads SQIVND (reference sequence). This CDR3 has 16 amino acids. For the CDR3, the DNA is TGTGCCAGTACCCGGACCTCCGGGACAGGGGAATCACCCCTCCACTTT. This gives the protein CASTRTSGTGESPLHF.

Regarding this clonotype: Germline and junction disagree at one end, which may indicate a read error. The gene calls are TRBV20-1 and TRBJ1-1; D uncertain. The CDR3 extends over 15 amino acids. From germline, CDR1 is DFQATT and CDR2 SNEGSKA (reference sequence). The CDR3 protein is CSTRDARGGNTEAFF. CDR3 nucleotide sequence: TGCAGTACTAGAGACGCAAGAGGAGGGAACACTGAAGCTTTCTTT.